This is a list of T cell receptor beta chains from one sample in a study of blood T cells in healthy people across ages. TCRdb itself ran the 5' RACE reads through MiXCR, one entry per CDR3 protein. Of 920,000 or so distinct CDR3 sequences in the sample, 45% were seen once. The sample consisted of blood. The origin of the receptors is a woman aged 55-70 years in good health. The CDR3 runs from the conserved cysteine through the conserved F or W. Size tells how often a clone was seen (once, few, many) or the class of an expanded clone, and some rows leave it out.

J gene | clone size | V gene | CDR3 protein
TRBJ2-7 | - | TRBV7-9 | CASSFRGIDEQYF
TRBJ1-4 | - | TRBV6-5 | CASSYPGSRRLFF
TRBJ2-7 | - | TRBV13 | CASSSRGTGLANSYEQYF
TRBJ2-3 | - | TRBV12-3/TRBV12-4 | CASSLGGTSPTDTQYF
TRBJ1-4 | - | TRBV7-8 | CASSWGGHEKLFF
TRBJ2-7 | - | TRBV5-1 | CASSSGLAGGFSYEQYF
TRBJ1-5 | - | TRBV28 | CASRDRVSLNQPQHF
TRBJ2-5 | - | TRBV27 | CASSGGLYRETQYF
- | - | TRBV20-1 | CSARERFYEQYF
TRBJ2-7 | - | TRBV12-3/TRBV12-4 | CASSLRLAGDVEQYF
TRBJ2-3 | few | TRBV2 | CASSDIGGRADTQYF
TRBJ1-5 | - | TRBV21-1 | CASSKGGGGQGDQPQHF
TRBJ2-7 | - | TRBV10-1 | CASSDIGRRTGGFFDEQYF
TRBJ2-5 | - | TRBV25-1 | CASSEGWTQYF
TRBJ1-2 | few | TRBV5-1 | CASSLTRGSPHGYTF
TRBJ2-7 | once | TRBV20-1 | CSARELGGSDEQYF
TRBJ1-6 | few | TRBV7-3 | CASSLTRGYNSPLHF
TRBJ2-1 | - | TRBV7-2 | CASSLVGTNPYNEQFF
TRBJ2-5 | once | TRBV14 | CASSQYRTGGRETQYF
TRBJ2-7 | - | TRBV28 | CASNGLAGGPSYEQYF
TRBJ2-3 | - | TRBV27 | CASSLWAGASTDTQYF
TRBJ2-5 | - | TRBV29-1 | CSVRGQGTWETQYF
- | - | TRBV5-8 | CASTLTSAYEQYF
TRBJ1-2 | - | TRBV10-3 | CAISEMVGGYTF
TRBJ2-3 | - | TRBV3-1 | CASSQGLAGGPNTDTQYF
TRBJ2-4 | - | TRBV10-1 | CASSGVLAGGKNIQYF